This entry describes one TCR beta chain. The germline gives CDR1 GTSNPN, CDR2 SVGIG (reference sequence). V was pared by 2 bases and J by 5 bases, with 13 bases between. The CDR3 loop spans 14 amino acids. This sample was taken from a study of PD-L1 blockade in urothelial cancer. The overall study: T cells numbered a median of approximately 130,000 in the blood samples.

Each PCR had synthetic TCR analog templates added to it as a spike-in. Produced via immunoSEQ multiplex PCR; TCRdb's table is partial and in-frame only. Among around 110,000 clones listed, 75% to 95% were seen once. Time point given: peripheral blood 6 weeks after treatment start. Patient disease was locally advanced or metastatic urothelial carcinoma. The sample here was PBMCs, taken around atezolizumab (anti-PD-L1) treatment. This TCR was recovered from a man aged 55 to 69 with urothelial cancer. The chain is built from TRBV30 and TRBJ1-5; D is perhaps TRBD1 (6 bases). In DNA, the CDR3 is TGTGCCTGGAGTTCCGCGTCAGGGGATCAGCCCCAGCATTTT. It encodes CAWSSASGDQPQHF.